The 10 T cell receptor beta chains below were found in one sample sequenced in a study of CXCR3-negative and CXCR3-positive naive CD8 T cells. All TRB cDNA libraries came from 5' RACE performed with UMI labels. TCRdb re-called the 5' RACE reads and shows each CDR3 protein once, DNA omitted. The repertoire table contains 65,000 to 95,000 distinct CDR3 sequences. Sequencing was carried out using naive CXCR3- CD8+ T cells from blood. Subset in this sample: CD45RO-CCR7+CD27+CD95- naive CD8+ T cells lacking CXCR3 (TNR3-). The receptors come from a human donor in good health. Some clones in this sample may be carry-over from other donors' samples.

The chain has TRBV29-1 and TRBJ1-2; TCRdb selects TRBD1, and the lack of DNA leaves this call unchecked. The germline V gene has CDR1 SQVTM and CDR2 ANQGSEA. This CDR3 has 12 residues. This CDR3 is CSVPGTGGGYTF.

The J gene is TRBJ2-1, the V gene TRBV24-1; TCRdb lists TRBD2, though no DNA is available to test this call. In germline, CDR1 is KGHDR, CDR2 SFDVKD. The CDR3 contains 17 residues. The CDR3 reads CATSDPYSGSVYNEQFF.

The genes are TRBV7-2 and TRBJ2-7; TCRdb indicates TRBD1, and absent DNA this call remains unverified. The CDR3 spans 14 residues. The germline V gene has CDR1 SGHTA and CDR2 FQGNSA. CDR3 in amino acids: CASSLGQGAYEQYF.

The V and J genes are TRBV20-1 and TRBJ2-7; the TCRdb D gene call, TRBD1, has no DNA to confirm it. This CDR3 is 14 amino acids long. Germline CDR1 and CDR2: DFQATT and SNEGSKA (reference sequence). The CDR3 here is CSAPRGGAGYEQYF.

The chain joins TRBV21-1 to TRBJ2-1; TCRdb's assignment of TRBD1 cannot be checked, as there is no DNA. TRBV21-1 is shown as a pseudogene. This CDR3 is built from 12 residues. The CDR3 is CASTRAPGRPFF.

The chain carries TRBV5-5 and TRBJ1-2; TCRdb's assignment of TRBD1 cannot be checked, as there is no DNA. The length of the CDR3 is 16 residues. Germline CDR1 and CDR2: SGHKS and YYEKEE (reference sequence). The CDR3 loop reads CASSFVSRGSNYGYTF.

The chain employs TRBV14 and TRBJ2-7. The CDR3 spans 14 residues. The germline V gene encodes CDR1 SGHDN and CDR2 FVKESK. The CDR3 spells CASSQGMRIHEQYF.

The chain couples TRBV20-1 to TRBJ2-7; TCRdb's assignment of TRBD1 cannot be checked, as there is no DNA. Germline V gives CDR1 DFQATT, CDR2 SNEGSKA (reference sequence). The CDR3 covers 14 residues. The CDR3 region is CSAQDRMSSYEQYF.

The chain combines TRBV9 with TRBJ1-1; the D call of TRBD1 rests on TCRdb alone, since no DNA is present to check it. Germline-derived CDR1 and CDR2 are SGDLS and YYNGEE. The CDR3 is made up of 14 amino acids. The CDR3 reads CASSAGTSPGAAFF.

The J gene is TRBJ2-5, the V gene TRBV7-7; TCRdb's D call, TRBD2, is unchecked because there is no DNA. Germline V gives CDR1 SSHAT, CDR2 FNYEAQ (reference sequence). The CDR3 runs 16 residues. The CDR3 loop is CASSLYLAGGLETQYF.